Below, one TCR beta chain is given with its context. This record belongs to a study of blood T cell repertoires in COVID-19. As for the study in general: COVID-19 samples collected from the United States, Italy and Spain covered acute and convalescent phases. Nucleic acid was either cDNA or gDNA, and it came from T cells, B-cell-depleted T cells, or PBMCs.

The CDR3 sequence is 16 residues long. Per germline, CDR1 LGHDT and CDR2 YNNKEL (reference sequence). V lost 4 bases, J lost 5 bases, and 12 bases stayed unmatched. Participant-given clinical history determined each cohort assignment. The table came from immunoSEQ multiplex PCR; TCRdb's copy has only in-frame clones and leaves some out. The data show around 390,000 clones, around 87% seen once. Sequencing was done on a sample of PBMCs or T cells enriched from blood (not recorded which). V is TRBV3-1 (or the pseudogene TRBV3-2) and J is TRBJ1-1; 8 bases are a match to TRBD1. This sequence was found in a woman aged 45-60 years who had recovered from COVID-19. CDR3 residues: CASSPVEQGAVTEAFF. The CDR3 DNA sequence: TGTGCCAGCAGCCCGGTTGAGCAGGGGGCCGTTACTGAAGCTTTCTTT.